This T cell receptor (beta chain) was found in a study of T cell responses to AZD1222 COVID-19 vaccine. General study points: Among AZD1222 vaccinees, only six were seropositive at baseline. Spike-specific TCR breadth and depth rose after two AZD1222 doses. Reportedly, close to half of spike-specific TCRs are directed against unmutated variant regions. Scientists sampled the repertoires only once the peak T cell response had passed.

The germline gives CDR1 SNHLY, CDR2 FYNNEI. V lost 8 bases and J 4 bases, leaving 17 bases between the germline ends. The CDR3 sequence is 14 residues long. Sequenced by immunoSEQ multiplex PCR; TCRdb stores in-frame clones only, minus some. The sample lists about 110,000 clones, 88% occurring once. As regards this clone: No antigen is known for it.

The chain uses TRBV2 and TRBJ1-2; D unresolved. The specimen comprised peripheral blood, sampled on day 0 of MenACWY control vaccination. The receptor was isolated from an adult in good health. CDR3 DNA sequence: TGTGCCAGCCTCGCAACAGTCCTCGCCTATGGCTACACCTTC. It yields the protein CASLATVLAYGYTF.